This passage covers 29 T cell receptor beta chains from one sample sequenced in a study of graft-versus-host responses after intestinal transplantation. Profiled with immunoSEQ multiplex PCR; TCRdb holds only in-frame clones, not every one. This repertoire shows 85,000 to 110,000 clones, roughly 93% found once; its top ten account for 1.2%. These receptors are not linked to any known antigen. Sample: unstimulated CD8+ T cells sorted from spleen or lymph node cells, taken before intestinal transplant. The receptors were gathered from a human donor who received an intestinal transplant.

This clone was seen a few times. The V and J genes are TRBV4-1 and TRBJ2-5; D unclear. Germline lookup yields CDR1 MGHRA and CDR2 YSYEKL. This CDR3 spans 14 amino acids. V lost 1 base, J lost 4 bases, and 10 bases lay in between. The CDR3 region has the DNA TGCGCCAGCAGCCAAGGGCAGTCGGGAGAGACCCAGTACTTC. Its protein is CASSQGQSGETQYF.

V gene TRBV6-6 combines with J gene TRBJ1-1; weak D call: TRBD1 (5 bases). Germline CDR1 MNHNY, CDR2 SVGAGI (reference sequence). The CDR3 runs 16 residues. V lost 4 bases and J 6 bases, leaving 21 bases between the germline ends. The CDR3 is CASSLGGATGFAEAFF. CDR3 in DNA: TGTGCCAGCAGTTTGGGCGGGGCCACGGGGTTCGCTGAAGCTTTCTTT.

The chain combines TRBV27 with TRBJ2-1; D remains unclear. Germline-derived CDR1 and CDR2 are MNHEY and SMNVEV (reference sequence). This CDR3 region has 12 residues. V dropped 6 bases and J dropped 4 bases, with 7 bases sitting between them. The CDR3 reads CASRKGYNEQFF. CDR3 bases: TGTGCCAGCAGGAAGGGTTACAATGAGCAGTTCTTC.

The chain links TRBV6-1 to TRBJ2-7, with D unresolved. The CDR3 extends over 11 amino acids. Trimming left V 8 bases short and J 1 base short, with 6 bases between. Germline assignment: CDR1 MNHNS and CDR2 SASEGT. This CDR3 reads CASPSSYEQYF. The CDR3 DNA reads TGTGCCAGCCCAAGTTCCTACGAGCAGTACTTC.

V gene TRBV13 combines with J gene TRBJ2-7; tentatively, D is TRBD2 (6 bases). In germline, CDR1 is PRHDT, CDR2 FYEKMQ (reference sequence). This CDR3 is 15 amino acids long. V was shortened by 5 bases and J by 0 bases, with 14 bases between the two germline ends. DNA of the CDR3: TGTGCCAGCAGCGCATACGGGGGTAGCTCCTACGAGCAGTACTTC. Translating it yields CASSAYGGSSYEQYF.

This clone appeared a few times. The gene calls are TRBV4-1 and TRBJ2-7, with D possibly TRBD1 on 6 matching bases. The germline V and J ends were trimmed by 0 bases and 3 bases, with 12 bases remaining between them. The CDR3 consists of 15 residues. CDR1 and CDR2 (germline): MGHRA, YSYEKL. The CDR3 spells CASSQDPGHFYEQYF. In DNA, the CDR3 is TGCGCCAGCAGCCAAGATCCGGGACATTTCTACGAGCAGTACTTC.

This sequence joins TRBV6-1 and TRBJ2-3, with D uncertain. Per the germline V gene, CDR1 is MNHNS and CDR2 is SASEGT. The CDR3 runs to 15 residues. The V end was cut by 5 bases, the J end by 2 bases, with 14 bases between. CDR3 sequence: CASSPSFLDTDTQYF. The CDR3 DNA is TGTGCCAGCAGTCCCTCTTTCTTAGACACAGATACGCAGTATTTT.

This chain connects TRBV29-1 to TRBJ2-2, with 9 nucleotides matching TRBD2. Per the germline V gene, CDR1 is SQVTM and CDR2 is ANQGSEA. Trimming removed 5 bases from V and 5 bases from J; junction bases left unmatched: 6. CDR3 size: 14 residues. CDR3 nucleotides: TGCAGCGTTATCTTCGCGGGGGGGACCGGGGAGCTGTTTTTT. Its protein is CSVIFAGGTGELFF.

V and J are TRBV6-5 and TRBJ2-1, with D uncertain. Germline CDR1 reads MNHEY; CDR2 reads SVGAGI. The V and J ends lost 8 bases and 0 bases respectively, with 8 bases between them. The CDR3 runs to 13 residues. The DNA for the CDR3 is TGTGCCAGCGTTACGAGCTCCTACAATGAGCAGTTCTTC. Translating it yields CASVTSSYNEQFF.

The V gene is TRBV6-6, the J gene TRBJ1-1; D possibly corresponds to TRBD1 (5 bases). This CDR3 has 14 amino acids. Germline V gene sequence: CDR1 MNHNY, CDR2 SVGAGI (reference sequence). V lost 2 bases, J lost 3 bases, and 10 bases lay in between. The CDR3 nucleotides are TGTGCCAGCAGTTACGGGGGGGAAGACACTGAAGCTTTCTTT. Translating gives CASSYGGEDTEAFF.

The chain employs TRBV7-6 and TRBJ1-3; D is uncertain. This CDR3 has 16 residues. Germline assignment: CDR1 SGHVS and CDR2 FNYEAQ. V gave up 4 bases and J gave up 4 bases, with 17 bases separating them. DNA for the CDR3: TGTGCCAGCAGCTCCACTCCTACCCTGCTCGGAAACACCATATATTTT. This gives the protein CASSSTPTLLGNTIYF.

The V and J genes are TRBV6-5 and TRBJ2-2, with 9 bases lining up with TRBD1. This CDR3 spans 15 amino acids. Germline loops: CDR1 MNHEY, CDR2 SVGAGI. J gave up 6 bases and V 7 bases, and 9 bases lay outside the gene matches. DNA of the CDR3: TGTGCCAGCACGCCGGGACAGGGAAAAGCCGGGGAGCTGTTTTTT. It translates to CASTPGQGKAGELFF.

This chain connects TRBV2 to TRBJ2-7; D gene uncertain. Germline CDR1 is SNHLY and CDR2 is FYNNEI. The V gene lost 7 bases and the J gene lost 6 bases, with 7 bases spanning the gap. The CDR3 has 10 residues. The CDR3 is CASTSSEQYF. DNA of the CDR3: TGTGCCAGCACCTCTTCCGAGCAGTACTTC.

V and J are TRBV23-1 and TRBJ1-4; D call uncertain. TRBV23-1 is classed as an ORF, of uncertain function. V lost 1 base and J 14 bases, leaving 17 bases between the germline ends. The CDR3 length is 14 residues. In DNA form, the CDR3 reads TGCGCCAGCAGTCAATGCAGGCTATCTCAAGGGCTGTTTTTT. Amino acid sequence: CASSQCRLSQGLFF.

The rearrangement links TRBV2 to TRBJ1-5; D unresolved. Trimming took 2 bases from V and 0 from J, leaving 14 bases between them. CDR3 length: 17 residues. Germline CDR1 and CDR2: SNHLY and FYNNEI. CDR3 sequence: CASSEWEGGYSNQPQHF. In nucleotides, the CDR3 is TGTGCCAGCAGTGAATGGGAAGGAGGCTATAGCAATCAGCCCCAGCATTTT.

The rearrangement uses TRBV29-1 and TRBJ1-1, with unresolved D. Trimming stripped 6 bases from V and 0 bases from J, with 8 bases between. CDR1 and CDR2 from the germline V gene are SQVTM and ANQGSEA. The CDR3 has 12 residues. In DNA, the CDR3 is TGCAGCGTATTGGGGATGAACACTGAAGCTTTCTTT. Amino acid sequence: CSVLGMNTEAFF.

Worth noting for this clone: The junction differs from germline at one of its ends, possibly a read error. The J gene is TRBJ2-7, the V gene TRBV19; no definite D call. This CDR3 region has 14 residues. The germline CDR1 and CDR2 sequences are LNHDA and SQIVND (reference sequence). In DNA form, the CDR3 reads TGTGCCAGTAGCATAGGGTGGGAAACCTACGAGCAGTACTTC. It yields the protein CASSIGWETYEQYF.

This clone was seen only a few times. The V and J genes are TRBV7-9 and TRBJ1-3; possible D gene TRBD1, 5 bases. The germline V and J ends were trimmed by 6 bases and 2 bases, with 14 bases remaining between them. The CDR3 contains 15 residues. Germline loops: CDR1 SEHNR, CDR2 FQNEAQ (reference sequence). The CDR3 DNA sequence: TGTGCCAGCAGACCGGACACTCGGCCTGGAAACACCATATATTTT. Its protein is CASRPDTRPGNTIYF.

This clone appeared once. V and J are TRBV4-1 and TRBJ2-7; TRBD1 matches 12 bases. Trimming removed 3 bases from V and 6 bases from J; junction bases left unmatched: 6. Germline V gene lookup returns CDR1 MGHRA and CDR2 YSYEKL. CDR3 length: 15 amino acids. CDR3 bases: TGCGCCAGCAGCCAGCACGGGACAGGGGGCTCCGAGCAGTACTTC. Protein product: CASSQHGTGGSEQYF.

Written as DNA, the CDR3 is TGTGCCAGCAGTCCCACCCGCTCTGGGGCCAACGTCCTGACTTTC. Translated, it gives CASSPTRSGANVLTF. This chain uses TRBV28 with TRBJ2-6, with D uncertain. Per germline, CDR1 MDHEN and CDR2 SYDVKM. The CDR3 totals 15 residues. The V and J ends lost 5 bases and 0 bases respectively, with 8 bases between them.

This chain uses TRBV6-4 with TRBJ1-6; 7 bases fit TRBD1. The ends lost 3 bases at V and 9 bases at J; junction bases unmatched: 5. Looked up from germline, CDR1 is MRHNA and CDR2 is SNTAGT. The CDR3 has 14 residues. The CDR3 sequence: CASSEGPGGSPLHF. CDR3 nucleotides: TGTGCCAGCAGTGAAGGTCCAGGGGGTTCACCCCTCCACTTT.

This rearrangement joins TRBV11-3 to TRBJ2-5, with 9 bases that match TRBD2. The CDR3 is made up of 15 amino acids. V lost 5 bases to trimming and J lost 1 base; unmatched junction nucleotides: 5. The V gene's germline CDR1 is SGHNT and CDR2 YENEEA. CDR3 loop: CASSDHSGSQETQYF. In DNA form, the CDR3 reads TGTGCCAGCAGCGATCATAGCGGGAGCCAAGAGACCCAGTACTTC.

This chain joins TRBV6-6 and TRBJ1-1; D is unresolved. Germline CDR1 is MNHNY and CDR2 is SVGAGI (reference sequence). This CDR3 has 12 residues. Deletions cut 4 bases from V and 1 base from J, with 4 bases between. CDR3 loop: CASSWGNTEAFF. The CDR3 DNA follows: TGTGCCAGCAGTTGGGGGAACACTGAAGCTTTCTTT.

The rearrangement joins TRBV19 to TRBJ2-1; tentative D call: TRBD2 (6 bases). In germline, CDR1 is LNHDA, CDR2 SQIVND (reference sequence). This CDR3 comprises 11 residues. The V end lost 8 bases, the J end lost 10 bases, and 12 bases lay between the germline ends. DNA for the CDR3: TGTGCCAGTGGGACTGGCGCCGAGCAGTTCTTC. Translated, it gives CASGTGAEQFF. Variable domain in full (rest from reference TRBV19 and TRBJ2-1): DGGITQSPKYLFRKEGQNVTLSCEQNLNHDAMYWYRQDPGQGLRLIYYSQIVNDFQKGDIAEGYSVSREKKESFPLTVTSAQKNPTAFYLCASGTGAEQFFGPGTRLTVL.

V gene TRBV20-1 combines with J gene TRBJ1-1, with a possible D match to TRBD1 (5 bases). This CDR3 has 11 amino acids. Trimming pared 4 bases from V and 7 bases from J, leaving 10 bases between. Looked up from germline, CDR1 is DFQATT and CDR2 is SNEGSKA (reference sequence). CDR3 DNA sequence: TGCAGTGCTACCTGGGGGAGTGAAGCTTTCTTT. Translated: CSATWGSEAFF.

The V and J genes are TRBV6-5 and TRBJ2-2, with 12 bases identical to TRBD2. V lost 4 bases, J lost 5 bases, and 5 bases stayed unmatched. Germline V CDR1 and CDR2: MNHEY, SVGAGI. This CDR3 contains 16 residues. CDR3 nucleotides: TGTGCCAGCAGTTTCTCTAGCGGGGGGGCAACCGGGGAGCTGTTTTTT. It codes for CASSFSSGGATGELFF.

This chain links TRBV9 with TRBJ2-2; D call uncertain. V was pared by 2 bases and J by 7 bases, with 6 bases between. Germline CDR1 reads SGDLS; CDR2 reads YYNGEE. This CDR3 has 12 amino acids. The CDR3 coding sequence is TGTGCCAGCAGCGTTTCCGACGGGGAGCTGTTTTTT. Translating it yields CASSVSDGELFF.

The gene calls are TRBV5-6 and TRBJ2-3; tentatively, D is TRBD2 (6 bases). The CDR3 has 17 residues. Trimming pared 2 bases from V and 3 bases from J, leaving 19 bases between. In germline, CDR1 is SGHDT, CDR2 YYEEEE. CDR3 nucleotides: TGTGCCAGCAGCTTAATGGGGGGAGAAGGACCGACAGATACGCAGTATTTT. It codes for CASSLMGGEGPTDTQYF.

The V call is TRBV6-1, the J call TRBJ2-6, with D hard to call. The CDR3 loop spans 14 amino acids. V lost 5 bases, J lost 0 bases, and 5 bases lay in between. CDR1 is MNHNS and CDR2 is SASEGT in the germline V gene. This CDR3 is CASSPISGANVLTF. CDR3 bases: TGTGCCAGCAGTCCCATCTCTGGGGCCAACGTCCTGACTTTC.